The rows below give T cell receptor beta chains drawn from one sample of a study of shared clonotypes between healthy human individuals. The data were produced by immunoSEQ multiplex PCR, yet TCRdb's version contains in-frame clones alone and is incomplete. The data hold about 1.1 million clones, with approximately 78% observed a single time. Sequencing was done on a sample of memory CD4+ T cells from PBMCs. The receptors here all came from a man aged 18 to 29 in good health. Some clones in this sample may be carry-over from other donors' samples. Each CDR3 is given with its conserved first and last residue. A D gene is named only where the DNA matches it firmly. Size values are once, few and many counts, or a class for expanded clones, and some rows have none.

clone_size,d_call,v_call,j_call,cdr3_nt,cdr3_aa
-,TRBD1,TRBV28,TRBJ2-5,TGTGCCAGCAGCCCAGGACAGGGGGCTCGGGAGACCCAGTACTTC,CASSPGQGARETQYF
-,-,TRBV7-2,TRBJ1-1,TGTGCCAGCACCTTTTGCCCCGACAGGCTTATGAACACTGAAGCTTTCTTT,CASTFCPDRLMNTEAFF
once,-,TRBV30,TRBJ2-5,TGTGCCTGGAGTCGTCAAGAGACCCAGTACTTC,CAWSRQETQYF
-,-,TRBV30,TRBJ2-1,TGTGCCTGGACTGAATCGGACAGGCAGTTCTTC,CAWTESDRQFF
-,-,TRBV7-2,TRBJ1-6,TGTGCCAGCAGCCCGAGAGGAGGGGGAAATTCACCCCTCCACTTT,CASSPRGGGNSPLHF
-,-,TRBV28,TRBJ1-3,TGTGCCAGCAGCCCAGGGAGCAAGAACAATGGAAACACCATATATTTT,CASSPGSKNNGNTIYF
-,TRBD1,TRBV18,TRBJ1-1,TGTGCCAGCTCACCGCGGGACAGCCAACTGAACACTGAAGCTTTCTTT,CASSPRDSQLNTEAFF
-,TRBD2,TRBV30,TRBJ2-7,TGTGCCTGGAGTAGGGACTACACCTACGAGCAGTGCTTC,CAWSRDYTYEQCF
-,-,TRBV5-4,TRBJ2-7,TGTGCCAGCAGCTTGTTTTCCGATGGAACCTACGAGCAGTACTTC,CASSLFSDGTYEQYF
many,-,TRBV5-1,TRBJ2-3,TGCGCCAGCAGCTTGGCGACTAGTCGAGATACGCAGTATTTT,CASSLATSRDTQYF
-,TRBD2,TRBV5-6,TRBJ2-3,TGTGCCAGCAGCCTTATTTGGACTAGCGGGGGAACTAGCACAGATACGCAGTATTTT,CASSLIWTSGGTSTDTQYF
-,-,TRBV5-1,TRBJ1-2,TGCGCCAGCAGCTTGACTCCCGGGACGACTAAGGATGGCTACACCTTC,CASSLTPGTTKDGYTF
-,-,TRBV28,TRBJ2-6,TGTGCCAGCGAAAGCTATGGGGGGGCCAACGTCCTGACTTTC,CASESYGGANVLTF
-,-,TRBV28,TRBJ1-5,TGTGCCAGCACCCCGGGGGGGCGGAACTGGCCCCAGCATTTT,CASTPGGRNWPQHF
-,-,TRBV9,TRBJ1-2,TGTGCCAGCAGCGCGGGACGGTATGGCTACACCTTC,CASSAGRYGYTF
few,-,TRBV7-2,TRBJ1-5,TGTGCCAGCAGCTTAGCGGCAGGGAACAATCAGCCCCAGCATTTT,CASSLAAGNNQPQHF
-,TRBD1,TRBV5-1,TRBJ2-1,TGCGCCAGCAGCTTTAAACCGGGACAGGCGAACAATGAGCAGTTCTTC,CASSFKPGQANNEQFF
few,-,TRBV18,TRBJ1-1,TGTGCCAGCTCACCACCTGAAGGCGGGGGAACGGAAGCTTTCTTT,CASSPPEGGGTEAFF
-,-,TRBV18,TRBJ2-1,TGTGCCAGCTCCCCGCCCGGAGGGCCAGTAGGTAACAATGAGCAGTTCTTC,CASSPPGGPVGNNEQFF
-,-,TRBV19,TRBJ1-5,TGTGCCAGTAGTATTTCGGGGGGTCAGCCCCAGCATTTT,CASSISGGQPQHF
-,TRBD1,TRBV10-3,TRBJ1-1,TGTGCCATCAGCCAAATAAGGACAGGGGCCTCAAACACTGAAGCTTTCTTT,CAISQIRTGASNTEAFF
-,TRBD1,TRBV28,TRBJ1-4,TGTGCCAGCGTTCAGGGGGCAACTAATGAAAAACTGTTTTTT,CASVQGATNEKLFF
-,TRBD2,TRBV5-1,TRBJ2-5,TGCGCCAGCAGCCAACTAGCGACGCAAGAGACCCAGTACTTC,CASSQLATQETQYF
-,-,TRBV5-4,TRBJ2-6,TGTGCCAGCAGCTTGGCCGGTGGGGGAAGCTCTGGGGCCAACGTCCTGACTTTC,CASSLAGGGSSGANVLTF
-,TRBD1,TRBV29-1,TRBJ2-2,TGCAGCGTTGAACTTCACGGCGGGACAGGGTACACCGGGGAGCTGTTTTTT,CSVELHGGTGYTGELFF
once,-,TRBV6-1,TRBJ1-1,TGTGCCAGCAGTGAGGGGGGGGCGGACAAGAGGGTGGCGTTT,CASSEGGADKRVAF
-,-,TRBV29-1,TRBJ1-3,TGCAGCGCTCGGAATTCTGGAAACACCATATATTTT,CSARNSGNTIYF
-,-,TRBV19,TRBJ2-1,TGTGCCAGTAATGATTTAGGACTAACCACCTCAGGGGGTGCGCAGTTCTTC,CASNDLGLTTSGGAQFF
-,TRBD1,TRBV4-1,TRBJ2-1,TGCGCCAGCAGCCAAGATCTGGGCAGGGGGACCTACAATGAGCAGTTCTTC,CASSQDLGRGTYNEQFF
once,-,TRBV2,TRBJ2-3,TGTGCCCACACGGCGTCCTCAAGGGATACGCAGTATTTT,CAHTASSRDTQYF
-,TRBD2,TRBV9,TRBJ2-1,TGTGCCAGCAGCAGAAGATCCGGGACTAGTAGTGACAATGAGCAGTTCTTC,CASSRRSGTSSDNEQFF
-,-,TRBV27,TRBJ2-7,TGTGCCAGCAGTTTTGAAATGGGGGGGCCGTACGAGCAGTACTTC,CASSFEMGGPYEQYF